The T cell receptor (beta chain) described here comes from a study of glioma-infiltrating T cells. Of note for this clonotype: The missing conserved phenylalanine or tryptophan at the end of this CDR3 makes a read error likely.

The iRepertoire nested amplicon-rescue multiplex PCR amplified TCR alpha and beta CDR3s from RNA. TCRdb recomputed calls from the multiplex PCR reads with MiXCR, one row per CDR3 protein. The repertoire holds 9,500 to 12,000 distinct CDR3 sequences, with about 50% as singletons. The receptor comes from a human donor with low-grade glioma or glioblastoma, undergoing nonglioma brain surgery, or in good health (not recorded which). Sequencing was performed on glioma tissue, nonneoplastic brain tissue, or PBMCs (not recorded which).

For the CDR3, the DNA is TGTGCCAGCGGCACGCGTGCGATAGAGAATGAGCAGTTCCTC. Translated: CASGTRAIENEQFL. V and J are TRBV6-6 and TRBJ2-1, with D uncertain. The CDR3 is made up of 14 amino acids. Germline-derived CDR1 and CDR2 are MNHNY and SVGAGI (reference sequence). Trimming took off 8 bases at V and 7 bases at J, with 18 bases between the two ends.